These 16 T cell receptor beta chains originate from one sample sequenced in a study of blood T cell repertoires in COVID-19. Here immunoSEQ multiplex PCR was the method, and the copy in TCRdb shows in-frame clones only, minus some. There are fewer than 80,000 clones in the sample; around nine tenths occur only once, and about 7% lies in the top ten. Material: peripheral blood. These receptors came from a human donor in a cohort sampled during active COVID-19.

The chain uses TRBV6-6 and TRBJ2-7; D is possibly TRBD1 (5 bases). Per germline, CDR1 MNHNY and CDR2 SVGAGI (reference sequence). With 2 bases removed from V and 6 bases from J, the gap between germline ends came to 8 bases. The CDR3 has 12 residues. CDR3 sequence reads: CASSYLRGEQYF. CDR3 in DNA: TGTGCCAGCAGTTACCTTAGGGGCGAGCAGTACTTC.

The V gene is TRBV3-1 (or the pseudogene TRBV3-2), the J gene TRBJ1-1, with D tentatively TRBD1 (5 bases). Trimming removed 1 base from V and 0 bases from J, with 6 bases in between. The CDR3 covers 14 residues. Germline-derived CDR1 and CDR2 are LGHDT and YNNKEL (reference sequence). For the CDR3, the DNA is TGTGCCAGCAGCCAAGGGGGGGTGAACACTGAAGCTTTCTTT. Its protein product is CASSQGGVNTEAFF.

The rearrangement uses TRBV11-2 and TRBJ2-7, with TRBD1 matching over 8 bases. CDR3 length: 18 residues. The junction had 14 bases not matched to a gene; V was cut back by 1 base and J by 3 bases. Per germline, CDR1 SGHAT and CDR2 FQNNGV. The CDR3 loop reads CASSLAWLTGGIGYEQYF. Here the CDR3 DNA reads TGTGCCAGCAGCTTAGCTTGGTTAACAGGGGGAATCGGCTACGAGCAGTACTTC. The full variable domain, completed using reference TRBV11-2 and TRBJ2-7, is EAGVAQSPRYKIIEKRQSVAFWCNPISGHATLYWYQQILGQGPKLLIQFQNNGVVDDSQLPKDRFSAERLKGVDSTLKIQPAKLEDSAVYLCASSLAWLTGGIGYEQYFGPGTRLTVT.

The genes are TRBV5-1 and TRBJ2-7; 9 bases map to TRBD1. The V segment lost 0 bases and the J segment 2 bases; nucleotides outside the gene matches: 6. Per the germline V gene, CDR1 is SGHRS and CDR2 is YFSETQ. The CDR3 extends over 16 amino acids. Here the CDR3 reads CASSLAGDREPYEQYF. The DNA of the CDR3 is TGCGCCAGCAGCTTGGCCGGGGACAGGGAACCCTACGAGCAGTACTTC.

V and J are TRBV28 and TRBJ1-2; D ambiguous. V lost 3 bases, J lost 5 bases, and 16 bases lay in between. The CDR3 totals 15 residues. Germline CDR1 MDHEN, CDR2 SYDVKM. Here the CDR3 reads CASSFRVSAEYGYTF. Here the CDR3 DNA reads TGTGCCAGCAGTTTTCGAGTTTCAGCGGAGTATGGCTACACCTTC.

V gene TRBV27 combines with J gene TRBJ2-3; 7 nucleotides match TRBD2. The CDR3 totals 16 residues. Germline loops: CDR1 MNHEY, CDR2 SMNVEV (reference sequence). J was trimmed by 2 bases and V by 0 bases; bases with no gene match: 5. For the CDR3, the DNA is TGTGCCAGCAGTTTATCTGCGGGGGTCCTCACAGATACGCAGTATTTT. This sequence encodes CASSLSAGVLTDTQYF.

The rearrangement uses TRBV5-6 and TRBJ2-5, with D perhaps matching TRBD2 (6 bases). V was clipped by 4 bases and J by 2 bases, with 18 bases between them. The CDR3 totals 16 residues. Germline CDR1 is SGHDT and CDR2 is YYEEEE. CDR3 sequence reads: CASSPRLRTTQETQYF. CDR3 coding DNA: TGTGCCAGCAGCCCACGGCTCCGGACTACTCAAGAGACCCAGTACTTC. Filled out from reference TRBV5-6 and TRBJ2-5, the complete variable domain reads DAGVTQSPTHLIKTRGQQVTLRCSPKSGHDTVSWYQQALGQGPQFIFQYYEEEERQRGNFPDRFSGHQFPNYSSELNVNALLLGDSALYLCASSPRLRTTQETQYFGPGTRLLVL.

The CDR3 nucleotides read TGTGCCAGCAGCTTAGCGGAGGGGACTGAAGCTTTCTTT. It encodes CASSLAEGTEAFF. The chain has TRBV7-2 and TRBJ1-1; possible D gene TRBD1, 5 bases. The V gene lost 0 bases and the J gene lost 5 bases, with 7 bases spanning the gap. Germline V gives CDR1 SGHTA, CDR2 FQGNSA. The CDR3 has 13 residues. The complete variable domain, with remaining parts taken from reference TRBV7-2 and TRBJ1-1, reads GAGVSQSPSNKVTEKGKDVELRCDPISGHTALYWYRQSLGQGLEFLIYFQGNSAPDKSGLPSDRFSAERTGGSVSTLTIQRTQQEDSAVYLCASSLAEGTEAFFGQGTRLTVV.

In its sample, this clone was seen many times. The V gene is TRBV7-2, the J gene TRBJ1-2; 7 nucleotides agree with TRBD1. Trimming removed 8 bases from V and 8 bases from J; junction bases left unmatched: 17. CDR1 and CDR2 (germline): SGHTA, FQGNSA. This CDR3 comprises 15 residues. CDR3 amino acids: CASEGAARATMGYTF. DNA of the CDR3: TGTGCCAGCGAGGGGGCGGCGAGGGCGACGATGGGCTACACCTTC. Supplemented by reference TRBV7-2 and TRBJ1-2, the full variable domain reads GAGVSQSPSNKVTEKGKDVELRCDPISGHTALYWYRQSLGQGLEFLIYFQGNSAPDKSGLPSDRFSAERTGGSVSTLTIQRTQQEDSAVYLCASEGAARATMGYTFGSGTRLTVV.

This clone was seen repeatedly, ten times or more. The V gene is TRBV16, the J gene TRBJ2-7; D perhaps matches TRBD1 (5 bases). V lost 4 bases, J lost 4 bases, and 5 bases lay in between. This CDR3 has 11 residues. The germline V gene has CDR1 KGHSY and CDR2 FQNENV. The CDR3 DNA reads TGTGCCAGCAGCCGACAGTACGAGCAGTACTTC. The encoded protein is CASSRQYEQYF.

The rearrangement uses TRBV6-5 and TRBJ1-3; D might be TRBD1 (5 bases). The CDR3 is 14 residues long. Germline assignment: CDR1 MNHEY and CDR2 SVGAGI. V lost 2 bases and J 3 bases, leaving 8 bases between the germline ends. The CDR3 nucleotides are TGTGCCAGCAGTTACGCGGGGCTTGGAAACACCATATATTTT. Encoded protein: CASSYAGLGNTIYF.

The V call is TRBV4-3, the J call TRBJ1-2, with D hard to call. This CDR3 has 15 amino acids. Germline V gene lookup returns CDR1 LGHNA and CDR2 YSLEER. V was shortened by 1 base and J by 2 bases, with 11 bases between the two germline ends. CDR3 DNA sequence: TGCGCCAGCAGCCAAGCAGCAGGCCCCAACTATGGCTACACCTTC. Translation: CASSQAAGPNYGYTF.

The J gene is TRBJ1-2, the V gene TRBV20-1, with a weak D call TRBD1 (6 bases). The ends were cut back, 3 bases at V and 8 bases at J, with 16 bases in the middle. The germline CDR1 and CDR2 sequences are DFQATT and SNEGSKA (reference sequence). The CDR3 is 13 amino acids. DNA for the CDR3: TGCAGTGCTAGTATCACCGGGACAAACGGCTACACCTTC. It encodes CSASITGTNGYTF.

The V gene is TRBV19, the J gene TRBJ1-1, with a weak D call TRBD1 (6 bases). CDR1 is LNHDA and CDR2 is SQIVND in the germline V gene (reference sequence). The length of the CDR3 is 16 residues. V dropped 3 bases and J dropped 0 bases, with 14 bases sitting between them. CDR3 nucleotide sequence: TGTGCCAGTAGTATTTTGACAGGAGACATGAACACTGAAGCTTTCTTT. This sequence encodes CASSILTGDMNTEAFF.

The V call is TRBV7-2, the J call TRBJ2-3; 9 bases align to TRBD1. The CDR3 has 17 residues. V lost 2 bases and J lost 6; bases outside the gene matches: 12. Germline CDR1 is SGHTA and CDR2 is FQGNSA. The CDR3 DNA reads as TGTGCCAGCAGCTTAAGTGGGATTGGGACAGGGTTGGATACGCAGTATTTT. Its translation: CASSLSGIGTGLDTQYF. Drawing the rest from reference TRBV7-2 and TRBJ2-3, the complete variable domain is GAGVSQSPSNKVTEKGKDVELRCDPISGHTALYWYRQSLGQGLEFLIYFQGNSAPDKSGLPSDRFSAERTGGSVSTLTIQRTQQEDSAVYLCASSLSGIGTGLDTQYFGPGTRLTVL.

The chain is built from TRBV12-3 or TRBV12-4 and TRBJ1-5; TRBD1 matches at 8 bases. Losses at the gene ends were 8 bases for V and 2 bases for J; bases not matched to a gene: 2. The CDR3 totals 13 residues. The CDR3 DNA reads TGTGCCAGCGGGACAGGAGGCAATCAGCCCCAGCATTTT. Translating gives CASGTGGNQPQHF.